Listed below are T cell receptor beta chains from one sample, sequenced in a study of blood T cell repertoires in COVID-19. Profiled with immunoSEQ multiplex PCR; TCRdb holds only in-frame clones, not every one. The sample contains roughly 250,000 clones, 87% of which appear only once. What was sequenced was peripheral blood. These receptors originate from a woman in her forties or fifties with acute or convalescent COVID-19. The CDR3 runs from the conserved cysteine through the conserved F or W. A D gene is named only where the DNA matches it firmly. Only part of the rows carry a size: once, few, many, or a class if the clone is expanded.

v_call: TRBV3-1/TRBV3-2; j_call: TRBJ2-3; d_call: .; clone_size: .; cdr3_nt: TGTGCCAGCAGCCCGATGACTATGGATGGCACAGATACGCAGTATTTT; cdr3_aa: CASSPMTMDGTDTQYF
v_call: TRBV3-1/TRBV3-2; j_call: TRBJ1-2; d_call: .; clone_size: .; cdr3_nt: TGTGCCAGCAGCCAGTCAGGATACGATGGCTACACCTTC; cdr3_aa: CASSQSGYDGYTF
v_call: TRBV10-3; j_call: TRBJ2-6; d_call: TRBD1; clone_size: .; cdr3_nt: TGTGCCATCAGTGAGTCGGGACAGGCTGGGGCCAACGTCCTGACTTTC; cdr3_aa: CAISESGQAGANVLTF
v_call: TRBV7-2; j_call: TRBJ1-5; d_call: .; clone_size: .; cdr3_nt: TGTGCCAGCAGCTTAAGTTCAGGGCCCAATCAGCCCCAGCATTTT; cdr3_aa: CASSLSSGPNQPQHF
v_call: TRBV3-1/TRBV3-2; j_call: TRBJ1-1; d_call: .; clone_size: .; cdr3_nt: TGTGCCAGCAGCCAAGGGGGGCGGGCGGCTGAAGCTTTCTTT; cdr3_aa: CASSQGGRAAEAFF
v_call: TRBV9; j_call: TRBJ2-7; d_call: TRBD1; clone_size: once; cdr3_nt: TGTGCCAGCAGCGACGGACAGGGATACAACGAGCAGTACTTC; cdr3_aa: CASSDGQGYNEQYF
v_call: TRBV6-5; j_call: TRBJ1-1; d_call: TRBD1; clone_size: once; cdr3_nt: TGTGCCAGCATGGCAGGGGGACCCACTGAAGCTTTCTTT; cdr3_aa: CASMAGGPTEAFF
v_call: TRBV28; j_call: TRBJ1-2; d_call: TRBD1; clone_size: .; cdr3_nt: TGTGCCAGCAGTTTCGGGGGGACAGGAAATTATGGCTACACCTTC; cdr3_aa: CASSFGGTGNYGYTF
v_call: TRBV21-1; j_call: TRBJ2-1; d_call: .; clone_size: once; cdr3_nt: TGTGCCAGCAGCCCCCACGTGGGAGCTCGGAGCTCCTACAATGAGCAGTTCTTC; cdr3_aa: CASSPHVGARSSYNEQFF
v_call: TRBV9; j_call: TRBJ1-6; d_call: TRBD1; clone_size: .; cdr3_nt: TGTGCCAGCAGCGCTACAGGGGATAAGGGCTCACCCCTCCACTTT; cdr3_aa: CASSATGDKGSPLHF
v_call: TRBV27; j_call: TRBJ1-1; d_call: TRBD1; clone_size: many; cdr3_nt: TGTGCCAGCAGTCTAGGGACAGGGGGTGGGAACACTGAAGCTTTCTTT; cdr3_aa: CASSLGTGGGNTEAFF
v_call: TRBV6-5; j_call: TRBJ2-7; d_call: TRBD2; clone_size: .; cdr3_nt: TGTGCCAGCAGTTACATTAGCGGGAGGTACGAGCAGTACTTC; cdr3_aa: CASSYISGRYEQYF
v_call: TRBV7-2; j_call: TRBJ1-4; d_call: TRBD1; clone_size: .; cdr3_nt: TGTGCCAGCAGCTCACAGGGGGGGACAGGAGGGGAAAAACTGTTTTTT; cdr3_aa: CASSSQGGTGGEKLFF
v_call: TRBV9; j_call: TRBJ1-2; d_call: .; clone_size: .; cdr3_nt: TGTGCCAGCAGCGAAGGCAGGGGAAGAAGCTATGGCTACACCTTC; cdr3_aa: CASSEGRGRSYGYTF
v_call: TRBV19; j_call: TRBJ1-2; d_call: .; clone_size: .; cdr3_nt: TGTGCCAGTAGCTGGACAACTGGCTACACCTTC; cdr3_aa: CASSWTTGYTF
v_call: TRBV18; j_call: TRBJ2-7; d_call: TRBD1; clone_size: .; cdr3_nt: TGTGCCAGCTCACTGGGACAGACTAACGAGCAGTACTTC; cdr3_aa: CASSLGQTNEQYF
v_call: TRBV10-3; j_call: TRBJ1-1; d_call: .; clone_size: .; cdr3_nt: TGTGCCATCAGTGAGGGTGCAGGGCAAGACACTGAAGCTTTCTTT; cdr3_aa: CAISEGAGQDTEAFF
v_call: TRBV19; j_call: TRBJ2-4; d_call: .; clone_size: .; cdr3_nt: TGTGCCAGTAGTAGGAGAATAAGACTGGGAAACATTCAGTACTTC; cdr3_aa: CASSRRIRLGNIQYF
v_call: TRBV7-9; j_call: TRBJ2-5; d_call: .; clone_size: .; cdr3_nt: TGTGCCAGCAGCTCGTGGGCAGAAGAGACCCAGTACTTC; cdr3_aa: CASSSWAEETQYF
v_call: TRBV5-1; j_call: TRBJ2-7; d_call: .; clone_size: .; cdr3_nt: TGCGCCAGCAGCTTGGCCGGGGGTTTCTACGAGCAGTACTTC; cdr3_aa: CASSLAGGFYEQYF
v_call: TRBV4-3; j_call: TRBJ1-4; d_call: .; clone_size: .; cdr3_nt: TGCGCCAGCAGCCAAGACGGGCTGGAGGGTAATGAAAAACTGTTTTTT; cdr3_aa: CASSQDGLEGNEKLFF
v_call: TRBV28; j_call: TRBJ1-2; d_call: TRBD1; clone_size: .; cdr3_nt: TGTGCCAGCAGTCCCTATATCGGACAGGGGGCGAACTATGGCTACACCTTC; cdr3_aa: CASSPYIGQGANYGYTF
v_call: TRBV5-3; j_call: TRBJ2-7; d_call: TRBD2; clone_size: few; cdr3_nt: TGTGCCAGAAGCTTGCCCTCCGGGACTAGCGGGCTTTCCTACGAGCAGTACTTC; cdr3_aa: CARSLPSGTSGLSYEQYF
v_call: TRBV7-3; j_call: TRBJ2-3; d_call: .; clone_size: .; cdr3_nt: TGTGCCAGCAGCTTAAGCGGGGTCGCAGATACGCAGTATTTT; cdr3_aa: CASSLSGVADTQYF
v_call: TRBV5-4; j_call: TRBJ1-2; d_call: TRBD1; clone_size: .; cdr3_nt: TGTGCCAGCAGCTCTGGACAGGGAGGGGGCTATGGCTACACCTTC; cdr3_aa: CASSSGQGGGYGYTF
v_call: TRBV6-6; j_call: TRBJ2-7; d_call: TRBD2; clone_size: few; cdr3_nt: TGTGCCAGCAGTCGACTAGCGGGAATCGACGAGCAGTACTTC; cdr3_aa: CASSRLAGIDEQYF
v_call: TRBV5-1; j_call: TRBJ2-1; d_call: .; clone_size: .; cdr3_nt: TGCGCCAGCAGCTTGGCCATCAACAATGAGCAGTTCTTC; cdr3_aa: CASSLAINNEQFF
v_call: TRBV30; j_call: TRBJ2-1; d_call: TRBD2; clone_size: .; cdr3_nt: TGTGCCTGGAGACGGGAGGGGTTTAATGAGCAGTTCTTC; cdr3_aa: CAWRREGFNEQFF
v_call: TRBV27; j_call: TRBJ1-5; d_call: TRBD1; clone_size: .; cdr3_nt: TGTGCCAGCAGTTTCGGGACAGGAGGGGATCAGCCCCAGCATTTT; cdr3_aa: CASSFGTGGDQPQHF
v_call: TRBV2; j_call: TRBJ1-5; d_call: .; clone_size: .; cdr3_nt: TGTGCCAGCAGCCGGACAGACCCGAATCAGCCCCAGCATTTT; cdr3_aa: CASSRTDPNQPQHF
v_call: TRBV11-2; j_call: TRBJ2-7; d_call: .; clone_size: .; cdr3_nt: TGTGCCAGCAGCTCTGGGACAACGGCCTACGAGCAGTACTTC; cdr3_aa: CASSSGTTAYEQYF
v_call: TRBV19; j_call: TRBJ2-1; d_call: .; clone_size: .; cdr3_nt: .; cdr3_aa: CASTSGLADNEQFF
v_call: TRBV7-3; j_call: TRBJ1-5; d_call: .; clone_size: few; cdr3_nt: TGTGCCAGCAGCCTCTCAATAGATCAGCCCCAGCATTTT; cdr3_aa: CASSLSIDQPQHF
v_call: TRBV7-2; j_call: TRBJ2-7; d_call: .; clone_size: .; cdr3_nt: TGTGCCAGCAGCGCAGGAACCACTAGGGGGGAGCAGTACTTC; cdr3_aa: CASSAGTTRGEQYF
v_call: TRBV6-2/TRBV6-3; j_call: TRBJ2-1; d_call: .; clone_size: .; cdr3_nt: TGTGCCAGCAGTCTATCCTCTTCGGTAGTCCAAATGCAGTTCTTC; cdr3_aa: CASSLSSSVVQMQFF
v_call: TRBV25-1; j_call: TRBJ2-1; d_call: TRBD2; clone_size: .; cdr3_nt: TGTGCCAGCAGTGAATCAGGTAGCGGGAGGTACAATGAGCAGTTCTTC; cdr3_aa: CASSESGSGRYNEQFF
v_call: TRBV12-2; j_call: TRBJ1-2; d_call: .; clone_size: once; cdr3_nt: TGTGCAAGTCGCCGACAACGGGAAGACTATGGCTACACCTTC; cdr3_aa: CASRRQREDYGYTF
v_call: TRBV5-5; j_call: TRBJ1-5; d_call: .; clone_size: few; cdr3_nt: TGTGCCAGCAGCTTAAGATTGCAGAATCAGCCCCAGCATTTT; cdr3_aa: CASSLRLQNQPQHF
v_call: TRBV12-3/TRBV12-4; j_call: TRBJ2-7; d_call: .; clone_size: .; cdr3_nt: TGTGCCAGCAGTCCGGGGATATACGAGCAGTACTTC; cdr3_aa: CASSPGIYEQYF
v_call: TRBV15; j_call: TRBJ2-1; d_call: .; clone_size: .; cdr3_nt: TGTGCCACCAGCAGAGAGGGGACGGGGGAGTGGTACAATGAGCAGTTCTTC; cdr3_aa: CATSREGTGEWYNEQFF
v_call: TRBV28; j_call: TRBJ2-4; d_call: TRBD2; clone_size: .; cdr3_nt: TGTGCCAGCGGCGGGAGAAAGGTAGCCAAAAACATTCAGTACTTC; cdr3_aa: CASGGRKVAKNIQYF
v_call: TRBV7-3; j_call: TRBJ1-2; d_call: TRBD1; clone_size: .; cdr3_nt: TGTGCCAGCAGCAAACAGGGGGCAGAGAGCTACACCTTC; cdr3_aa: CASSKQGAESYTF
v_call: TRBV24-1; j_call: TRBJ2-5; d_call: .; clone_size: few; cdr3_nt: TGTGCCACCTCAAGGGGGTCAGAGACCCAGTACTTC; cdr3_aa: CATSRGSETQYF
v_call: TRBV5-5; j_call: TRBJ2-3; d_call: .; clone_size: few; cdr3_nt: TGTGCCAGCAGCCCACTTAACACAGATACGCAGTATTTT; cdr3_aa: CASSPLNTDTQYF
v_call: TRBV3-1/TRBV3-2; j_call: TRBJ1-1; d_call: .; clone_size: .; cdr3_nt: TGTGCCAGCAGCCAAGATTCAAGAGAGGAAGCTTTCTTT; cdr3_aa: CASSQDSREEAFF
v_call: TRBV18; j_call: TRBJ1-4; d_call: .; clone_size: .; cdr3_nt: TGTGCCAGCTCACCACGGGAGAGCGGTAAACTGTTTTTT; cdr3_aa: CASSPRESGKLFF
v_call: TRBV30; j_call: TRBJ1-1; d_call: .; clone_size: .; cdr3_nt: TGTGCCTGGAGTGGATTACGGGGAGGGATGACTGAAGCTTTCTTT; cdr3_aa: CAWSGLRGGMTEAFF